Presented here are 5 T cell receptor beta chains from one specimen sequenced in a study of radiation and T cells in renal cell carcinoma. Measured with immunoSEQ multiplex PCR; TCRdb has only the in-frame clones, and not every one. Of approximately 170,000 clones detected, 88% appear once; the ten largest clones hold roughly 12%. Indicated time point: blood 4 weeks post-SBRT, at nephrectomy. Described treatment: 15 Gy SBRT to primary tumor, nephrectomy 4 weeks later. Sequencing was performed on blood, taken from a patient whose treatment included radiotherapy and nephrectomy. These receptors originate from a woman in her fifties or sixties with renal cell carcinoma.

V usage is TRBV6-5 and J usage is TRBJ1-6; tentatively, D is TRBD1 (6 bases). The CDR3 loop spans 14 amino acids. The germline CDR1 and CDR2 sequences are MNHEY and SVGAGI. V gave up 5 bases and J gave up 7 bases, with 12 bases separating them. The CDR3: CASSTGGANSPLHF. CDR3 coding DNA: TGTGCCAGCAGTACCGGGGGCGCGAATTCACCCCTCCACTTT.

CDR3 protein: CASSVMSGDTEAFF. CDR3 nucleotide sequence: TGTGCCAGCAGCGTTATGTCCGGGGACACTGAAGCTTTCTTT. The chain employs TRBV9 and TRBJ1-1; D is unclear. V lost 2 bases, J lost 3 bases, and 11 bases lay in between. This CDR3 contains 14 residues. From germline, CDR1 is SGDLS and CDR2 YYNGEE.

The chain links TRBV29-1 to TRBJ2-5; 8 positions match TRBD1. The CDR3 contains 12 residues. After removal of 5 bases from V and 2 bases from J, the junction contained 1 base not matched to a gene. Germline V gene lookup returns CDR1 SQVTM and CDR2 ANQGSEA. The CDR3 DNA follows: TGCAGCGTTAGGACAGGGCAAGAGACCCAGTACTTC. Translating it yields CSVRTGQETQYF.

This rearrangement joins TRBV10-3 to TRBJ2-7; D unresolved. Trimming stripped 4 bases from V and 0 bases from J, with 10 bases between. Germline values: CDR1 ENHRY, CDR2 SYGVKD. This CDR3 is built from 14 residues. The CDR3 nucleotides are TGTGCCATCAGTGTCGGCATCTTCTCCTACGAGCAGTACTTC. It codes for CAISVGIFSYEQYF.

The DNA for the CDR3 is TGTGCCAGTACCCTTAGGGAAGGGGCCGACACCGGGGAGCTGTTTTTT. Amino acids: CASTLREGADTGELFF. The chain links TRBV19 to TRBJ2-2; a possible D gene is TRBD1 (5 bases). Deletions cut 7 bases from V and 3 bases from J, with 18 bases between. Germline CDR1 is LNHDA and CDR2 is SQIVND (reference sequence). This CDR3 has 16 amino acids.